What follows is one T cell receptor (beta chain) and its context. Its specificity is not known. Sequencing was performed with immunoSEQ multiplex PCR; in TCRdb, only in-frame clones are kept and a portion is missing. The sample contains fewer than 400,000 clones, about 86% of which appear only once. This sample was taken from a study of Ad26.COV2.S vaccination and SARS-CoV-2 variants. About the study: Enrolled in COV1001, the donor was in the Ad26.COV2.S trial arm, which received the vaccine. General observations from the study: Vaccinees reportedly had broad spike-specific CD8+ and CD4+ T cell responses.

This CDR3 is built from 16 residues. Germline CDR1 reads SGHVS; CDR2 reads FNYEAQ. Unmatched junction bases numbered 13, after V lost 5 bases and J lost 9 bases. This sample's treatment: 15 to 20 received Ad26.COV2.S at low or high dose, single or two shots; 5 received placebo; per-sample allocation not given. Material that was analyzed had been drawn on day 63 after the first vaccine or placebo injection. This receptor was identified in a person between 18 and 65 years old who received the Ad26.COV2.S COVID-19 vaccine or a placebo. V is TRBV7-6 and J is TRBJ1-6; 7 positions match TRBD1. The source was peripheral blood, collected in a trial of Ad26.COV2.S vaccine versus placebo. As DNA, the CDR3 is TGTGCCAGCAGCGCTGAACAACAGGGGACCGGTTCACCCCTCCACTTT. This encodes CASSAEQQGTGSPLHF.